This T cell receptor (beta chain) was captured in a study of blood T cell repertoires in COVID-19. Overall study context: Samples taken during acute and convalescent COVID-19 were collected in the United States, Italy and Spain. Sources were T cells, B-cell-depleted T cells, or PBMCs; the material itself was cDNA or gDNA.

Germline V gives CDR1 MNHEY, CDR2 SMNVEV (reference sequence). The CDR3 loop spans 15 amino acids. V shed 4 bases, J shed 6 bases, and the junction held 9 bases outside the gene matches. Here immunoSEQ multiplex PCR was the method, and the copy in TCRdb shows in-frame clones only, minus some. The sample yields about 150,000 clones, under 90% seen once. This clone has only a few counts. Sequenced sample: peripheral blood. The J gene is TRBJ1-5, the V gene TRBV27; 7 bases align to TRBD1. The clonotype comes from an elderly woman with active or convalescent COVID-19. The CDR3 DNA follows: TGTGCCAGCAGTTCCGCCGGGACAGTGGGTCAGCCCCAGCATTTT. Amino acids: CASSSAGTVGQPQHF.